This TCR beta chain came from a study of cytomegalovirus exposure and HLA in healthy donors. Study at large: For the approximately 390 genotyped donors, approximately 82% fell within the Caucasian-associated ancestry cluster.

Germline loops: CDR1 SGHTA, CDR2 FQGNSA. Trimming cost V 2 bases and J 7 bases, with 11 bases left between them. This CDR3 contains 13 residues. The PCR ran on 60 Vbeta and 13 Jbeta primers. Assay: immunoSEQ multiplex PCR; the TCRdb copy retains only in-frame clones and omits some. In the table there are 95,000 to 150,000 clones, about 84% of which are singletons. As for this clone: The antigen remains unidentified.

Notes on the study in general: A link between a missense DCLRE1C variant and TCR beta V- and J-gene trimming emerged from a later analysis. Reportedly, diagnosis of cytomegalovirus status by the classifier showed high specificity and sensitivity.

The TCR sequence derives from a man between 18 and 29 years old in good health and CMV-seropositive. The sequencing input was PBMCs. The genes are TRBV7-2 and TRBJ1-2, with D maybe TRBD1 (6 bases). The CDR3 nucleotides are TGTGCCAGCAGCTTACTAAGGGGGGGTGGCTACACCTTC. It codes for CASSLLRGGGYTF.